This entry concerns a single T cell receptor beta chain. This sample was taken from a study of blood T cell repertoires in COVID-19. From germline, CDR1 is SQVTM and CDR2 ANQGSEA. Trimming removed 4 bases from V and 12 bases from J; junction bases left unmatched: 7. This CDR3 region has 12 residues. Using immunoSEQ multiplex PCR, the repertoire was profiled, and TCRdb retains in-frame clones only, with some absent. The sample shows fewer than 200,000 clones, roughly 83% of them seen only once. The source material was PBMCs or T cells enriched from blood (not recorded which). The source of this sequence is a woman between 50 and 59 years old who had recovered from COVID-19. This sequence joins TRBV29-1 and TRBJ2-1; the match to TRBD2 covers 9 bases. The CDR3 loop reads CSVGREGRGQFF. The CDR3 DNA reads TGCAGCGTTGGGCGGGAGGGCCGAGGGCAGTTCTTC.